Sequencing of this TCR beta chain was carried out in a study of blood T cell repertoires in COVID-19. The overall study: Samples came from the United States, Italy and Spain, spanning acute and convalescent COVID-19. In each case, the material was cDNA or gDNA derived from T cells, B-cell-depleted T cells, or PBMCs.

Original processing notes: Estimation of nucleated cell counts was performed using reference gene primer amplification. Only in-frame clones appear in the TCRdb table, and some are missing; sequencing was by immunoSEQ multiplex PCR. V and J calls and clone size come straight from that table; D and trimming were deduced from the DNA. The table lists some 370,000 clones, roughly 90% of them singletons. The junction had 3 bases not matched to a gene; V was cut back by 5 bases and J by 5 bases. The CDR3 runs to 13 residues. Looked up from germline, CDR1 is LGHNA and CDR2 is YSLEER. This clone has a single count.

The sequenced sample consisted of peripheral blood. The TCR comes from a man between 40 and 49 years old with acute or convalescent COVID-19. J is TRBJ1-1 and V is TRBV4-3, with 9 bases lining up with TRBD1. This CDR3 is CASSSDRGTEAFF. The CDR3 DNA reads as TGCGCCAGCAGCTCAGACAGGGGGACTGAAGCTTTCTTT.